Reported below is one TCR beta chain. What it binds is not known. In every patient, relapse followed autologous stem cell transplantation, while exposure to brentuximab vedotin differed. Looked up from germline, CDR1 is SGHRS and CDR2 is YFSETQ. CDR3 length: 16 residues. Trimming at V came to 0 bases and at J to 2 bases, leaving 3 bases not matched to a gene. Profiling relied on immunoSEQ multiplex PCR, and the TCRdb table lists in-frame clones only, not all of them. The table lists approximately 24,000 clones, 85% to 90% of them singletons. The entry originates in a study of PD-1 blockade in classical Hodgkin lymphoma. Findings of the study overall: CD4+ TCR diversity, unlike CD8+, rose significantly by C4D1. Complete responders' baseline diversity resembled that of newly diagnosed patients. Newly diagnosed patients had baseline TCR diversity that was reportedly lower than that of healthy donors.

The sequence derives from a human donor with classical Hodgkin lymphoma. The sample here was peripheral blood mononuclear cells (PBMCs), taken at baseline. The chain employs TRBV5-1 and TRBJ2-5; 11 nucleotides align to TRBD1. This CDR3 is CASSLDGTGGQETQYF. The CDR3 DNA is TGCGCCAGCAGCTTGGACGGGACAGGGGGGCAAGAGACCCAGTACTTC. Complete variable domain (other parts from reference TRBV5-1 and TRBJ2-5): KAGVTQTPRYLIKTRGQQVTLSCSPISGHRSVSWYQQTPGQGLQFLFEYFSETQRNKGNFPGRFSGRQFSNSRSEMNVSTLELGDSALYLCASSLDGTGGQETQYFGPGTRLLVL.